The 11 T cell receptor beta chains presented below share a single source sample, sequenced in a study of blood T cell repertoires in COVID-19. The table came from immunoSEQ multiplex PCR; TCRdb's copy has only in-frame clones and leaves some out. This sample has some 330,000 clones, with approximately 90% found just once. Material for sequencing was PBMCs or T cells enriched from blood (not recorded which). These receptors all come from a man in his thirties or forties who had recovered from COVID-19.

V is TRBV28 and J is TRBJ2-5, with TRBD1 matching over 7 bases. There are 15 residues in the CDR3. V dropped 7 bases and J dropped 0; count of bases not matched to a gene: 8. Germline V lookup: CDR1 MDHEN, CDR2 SYDVKM. The CDR3 DNA reads as TGTGCCAGCAAAGGGGGACAGCTGTACCAAGAGACCCAGTACTTC. This gives the protein CASKGGQLYQETQYF.

CDR3 sequence: CASSFGLAGVTRGEQYF. The CDR3 coding sequence is TGTGCCAGCAGCTTTGGGCTAGCGGGAGTTACACGGGGCGAGCAGTACTTC. The chain is built from TRBV5-8 and TRBJ2-7, with 10 nucleotides matching TRBD2. V was clipped by 2 bases and J by 6 bases; unmatched bases: 14. Germline V lookup: CDR1 SGHTS, CDR2 YDEGEE. CDR3 size: 17 residues.

This chain connects TRBV14 to TRBJ1-1, with D perhaps matching TRBD1 (5 bases). The ends were cut back, 1 base at V and 0 bases at J, with 12 bases in the middle. Per the germline V gene, CDR1 is SGHDN and CDR2 is FVKESK. CDR3 length: 16 amino acids. CDR3 bases: TGTGCCAGCAGCCAAGGACAGTTTTATATGAACACTGAAGCTTTCTTT. It codes for CASSQGQFYMNTEAFF.

The chain couples TRBV13 to TRBJ2-7; TRBD2 aligns across 8 bases. The CDR3 extends over 16 amino acids. V lost 2 bases and J lost 3; bases outside the gene matches: 9. The germline V gene encodes CDR1 PRHDT and CDR2 FYEKMQ (reference sequence). CDR3 sequence: CASSLSSGGPIYEQYF. CDR3 nucleotides: TGTGCCAGCAGCTTAAGTTCGGGGGGGCCTATCTACGAGCAGTACTTC.

This rearrangement joins TRBV10-3 to TRBJ1-1; tentative D call: TRBD1 (5 bases). The V end was cut by 4 bases, the J end by 7 bases, with 10 bases between. The CDR3 spans 12 residues. Germline assignment: CDR1 ENHRY and CDR2 SYGVKD. This CDR3 reads CAISGGRDEAFF. The CDR3 bases are TGTGCCATCAGTGGTGGCAGGGATGAAGCTTTCTTT.

The chain couples TRBV4-1 to TRBJ2-1; 15 bases agree with TRBD2. Losses at the gene ends were 1 base for V and 5 bases for J; bases not matched to a gene: 6. Germline V lookup: CDR1 MGHRA, CDR2 YSYEKL. This CDR3 is built from 18 residues. The CDR3 nucleotides read TGCGCCAGCAGCCAAGGGACTAGCGGGAGGGCCTGGAACAATGAGCAGTTCTTC. Translated, it gives CASSQGTSGRAWNNEQFF.

This clone was counted a single time. The chain combines TRBV7-2 with TRBJ1-2; TRBD1 matches at 7 bases. The CDR3 has 15 amino acids. Germline V gene data show CDR1 as SGHTA and CDR2 as FQGNSA. Germline trimming cut 1 base from V and 2 bases from J; bases unmatched to any gene: 4. The CDR3 DNA is TGTGCCAGCAGCTTAGGGATAGGGGGCAACTATGGCTACACCTTC. Protein: CASSLGIGGNYGYTF.

The chain uses TRBV5-1 and TRBJ1-2, with 11 bases identical to TRBD1. J lost 0 bases, V lost 4 bases, and 14 bases had no gene match. The CDR3 sequence is 19 residues long. Germline V gene lookup returns CDR1 SGHRS and CDR2 YFSETQ. CDR3 residues: CASSPGTGGPTVTNYGYTF. Written as DNA, the CDR3 is TGCGCCAGCAGCCCCGGGACAGGGGGGCCGACAGTAACTAACTATGGCTACACCTTC.

The chain joins TRBV21-1 to TRBJ2-7; the table assigns TRBD2, which was not confirmed against the DNA. TRBV21-1 is marked as a pseudogene. CDR3 size: 15 residues. The CDR3 coding sequence is TGTGCCAGCAGTGAGATTGGGGAGCTCTCCTACGAGCAGTACTTC. It is translated as CASSEIGELSYEQYF.

This chain joins TRBV2 and TRBJ2-5; a weak D match, TRBD1 (5 bases). Trimming took 6 bases from V and 4 from J, leaving 24 bases between them. CDR3 length: 17 amino acids. Germline V gene sequence: CDR1 SNHLY, CDR2 FYNNEI. The CDR3 protein is CASSLLIALNRGETQYF. The CDR3 DNA reads TGTGCCAGCAGCCTCCTTATCGCATTGAATAGGGGAGAGACCCAGTACTTC.

This chain links TRBV7-2 with TRBJ2-2; TRBD2 is a possible D gene (7 bases). This CDR3 has 16 amino acids. Germline values: CDR1 SGHTA, CDR2 FQGNSA. Trimming pared 5 bases from V and 7 bases from J, leaving 20 bases between. CDR3 nucleotides: TGTGCCAGCAGCCCCGTACAGGGACTACTCAGCGGGGAGCTGTTTTTT. This encodes CASSPVQGLLSGELFF.